The 17 T cell receptor beta chains listed next were all sequenced from one sample in a study of neurological immune-mediated disorders. TCRdb used MiXCR to reprocess the 5' RACE reads, holding one entry per CDR3 protein. The table lists tens of thousands of distinct CDR3 sequences, around 16% of them singletons, with roughly 5% in the top ten. Noted time point: technical triplicate 3. Sequencing was performed on CD4+ T cells from blood. The receptors stem from a female donor with HTLV-1-associated myelopathy (HAM/TSP).

This clonotype was counted ten times or more. This chain uses TRBV5-1 with TRBJ1-1, with 7 bases that match TRBD1. Germline V lookup: CDR1 SGHRS, CDR2 YFSETQ. CDR3 size: 16 residues. The trim removed 4 bases at V and 0 bases at J, leaving 9 bases unmatched. CDR3 sequence: CASSPRQGAMNTEAFF. The DNA for the CDR3 is TGCGCCAGCAGCCCAAGACAGGGTGCCATGAACACTGAAGCTTTCTTT. The whole variable domain, remainder taken from reference TRBV5-1 and TRBJ1-1, is KAGVTQTPRYLIKTRGQQVTLSCSPISGHRSVSWYQQTPGQGLQFLFEYFSETQRNKGNFPGRFSGRQFSNSRSEMNVSTLELGDSALYLCASSPRQGAMNTEAFFGQGTRLTVV.

This clonotype is labeled as medium-sized. This chain links TRBV4-1 with TRBJ2-7; the D gene is possibly TRBD2 (5 bases). The CDR3 length is 13 residues. V was shortened by 4 bases and J by 3 bases, with 10 bases between the two germline ends. The V gene's germline CDR1 is MGHRA and CDR2 YSYEKL. The CDR3 bases are TGCGCCAGCAGCCGCGGGCCGGACTACGAGCAGTACTTC. Translation: CASSRGPDYEQYF.

This clonotype was seen ten or more times. The gene calls are TRBV5-1 and TRBJ1-3; D unclear. CDR3 length equals 17 residues. V was cut by 1 base and J by 0 bases, with 14 bases left in between. Germline V gives CDR1 SGHRS, CDR2 YFSETQ. This CDR3 reads CASSLSDTYNSGNTIYF. The DNA of the CDR3 is TGCGCCAGCAGCTTGTCAGATACCTATAACTCTGGAAACACCATATATTTT.

This clonotype has a count of ten or more. The CDR3 sequence is CASSTSRGGSTDTQYF. CDR3 bases: TGTGCCAGCAGTACTAGTAGGGGGGGGAGCACAGATACGCAGTATTTT. V gene TRBV12-3 or TRBV12-4 combines with J gene TRBJ2-3, with D possibly TRBD2 on 7 matching bases. Deletions cut 5 bases from V and 0 bases from J, with 15 bases between. There are 16 residues in the CDR3.

This clonotype was seen at least ten times. The J gene is TRBJ2-5, the V gene TRBV11-1; D gene uncertain. Trimming left V 5 bases short and J 4 bases short, with 14 bases between. Germline V gene sequence: CDR1 SGHAT, CDR2 FQDESV (reference sequence). CDR3 length equals 14 residues. CDR3 region: CASSISAATETQYF. The CDR3 coding sequence is TGTGCCAGCAGCATCAGTGCGGCTACAGAGACCCAGTACTTC.

This clonotype was counted ten times or more. The V gene is TRBV20-1, the J gene TRBJ2-7, with D possibly TRBD1 on 8 matching bases. The CDR3 extends over 13 amino acids. Germline-derived CDR1 and CDR2 are DFQATT and SNEGSKA (reference sequence). Trimming pared 6 bases from V and 6 bases from J, leaving 18 bases between. The CDR3 DNA reads TGCAGTGCACTGACAGGGGAGGGTACCGAGCAGTACTTC. This translates into CSALTGEGTEQYF.

This clonotype was observed at least ten times. The genes are TRBV10-3 and TRBJ1-2; D not resolved. V lost 2 bases and J 4 bases, leaving 11 bases between the germline ends. Germline V gene data show CDR1 as ENHRY and CDR2 as SYGVKD. This CDR3 region has 14 residues. For the CDR3, the DNA is TGTGCCATCAGTGAGCGAGGGCCGATCTATGGCTACACCTTC. It is translated as CAISERGPIYGYTF.

This clonotype came up many times. The chain uses TRBV2 and TRBJ1-5; 8 bases are shared with TRBD1. Germline CDR1 SNHLY, CDR2 FYNNEI. Trimming removed 2 bases from V and 7 bases from J; junction bases left unmatched: 7. There are 15 residues in the CDR3. The DNA of the CDR3 is TGTGCCAGCAGTGAACTGGGACAGGACTCCCAGCCCCAGCATTTT. It yields the protein CASSELGQDSQPQHF.

In its sample, this clonotype was seen many times. This rearrangement joins TRBV7-9 to TRBJ2-5; 10 bases align to TRBD1. The CDR3 loop spans 15 amino acids. J gave up 2 bases and V 6 bases, and 6 bases lay outside the gene matches. Germline-derived CDR1 and CDR2 are SEHNR and FQNEAQ (reference sequence). This chain's CDR3 is CASRPGQGPQETQYF. The DNA for the CDR3 is TGTGCCAGCAGGCCGGGACAGGGGCCTCAAGAGACCCAGTACTTC.

This clonotype was counted ten times or more. This sequence joins TRBV20-1 and TRBJ2-7, with D perhaps TRBD2 (5 bases). The CDR3 loop spans 14 amino acids. Deletions cut 0 bases from V and 2 bases from J, with 11 bases between. Germline loops: CDR1 DFQATT, CDR2 SNEGSKA (reference sequence). DNA for the CDR3: TGCAGTGCTAGAGATTTAGCGCGCCCCTACGAGCAGTACTTC. Translated: CSARDLARPYEQYF.

This clonotype was seen many times. V usage is TRBV18 and J usage is TRBJ2-3, with D unclear. V was cut by 0 bases and J by 2 bases, with 9 bases left in between. The CDR3 consists of 15 residues. Germline CDR1 and CDR2: KGHSH and LQKENI. The CDR3 is CASSPPSPSTDTQYF. The CDR3, as DNA: TGTGCCAGCTCACCACCGTCTCCCTCCACAGATACGCAGTATTTT.

The sample holds many counts of this clonotype. V and J are TRBV28 and TRBJ1-3, with 7 bases matching TRBD1. Germline values: CDR1 MDHEN, CDR2 SYDVKM. The CDR3 runs to 15 residues. Losses at the gene ends were 5 bases for V and 3 bases for J; bases not matched to a gene: 7. The CDR3 region is CASSTGTAYGNTIYF. The DNA of the CDR3 is TGTGCCAGCAGTACTGGGACAGCCTATGGAAACACCATATATTTT.

This clonotype is judged medium-sized. The chain employs TRBV27 and TRBJ2-4; 8 nucleotides match TRBD1. J lost 3 bases, V lost 6 bases, and 16 bases had no gene match. CDR3 length equals 18 residues. The germline V gene encodes CDR1 MNHEY and CDR2 SMNVEV (reference sequence). The CDR3 DNA is TGTGCCAGCAGGGCTCAGGGGGCGAAAGGGTTTGGCAAAAACATTCAGTACTTC. Translation: CASRAQGAKGFGKNIQYF.

This clonotype was observed at least ten times. The chain uses TRBV30 and TRBJ2-1; 8 nucleotides agree with TRBD2. Losses at the gene ends were 3 bases for V and 6 bases for J; bases not matched to a gene: 7. This CDR3 contains 14 residues. The germline V gene encodes CDR1 GTSNPN and CDR2 SVGIG (reference sequence). The CDR3, as DNA: TGTGCCTGGAGACCGGGACTAGTCGGCAATGAGCAGTTCTTC. It is translated as CAWRPGLVGNEQFF.

This clonotype was recorded at least ten times. The chain has TRBV7-8 and TRBJ2-5; D possibly corresponds to TRBD2 (6 bases). The V and J ends lost 1 base and 4 bases respectively, with 7 bases between them. The length of the CDR3 is 13 residues. Germline V gene data show CDR1 as SGHVS and CDR2 as FQNEAQ. The CDR3 loop is CASSLGGGETQYF. CDR3 nucleotides: TGTGCCAGCAGCTTAGGGGGAGGAGAGACCCAGTACTTC.

This clonotype was seen at least ten times. V and J are TRBV5-1 and TRBJ2-3, with D perhaps matching TRBD1 (5 bases). Trimming removed 0 bases at V and 1 base at J, with 12 bases between. Germline loops: CDR1 SGHRS, CDR2 YFSETQ. The CDR3 consists of 16 residues. CDR3 sequence reads: CASSLVAGLGTDTQYF. CDR3 in DNA: TGCGCCAGCAGCTTGGTAGCAGGGTTAGGCACAGATACGCAGTATTTT.

This clonotype appeared many times. This rearrangement joins TRBV3-1 to TRBJ2-3; tentatively, D is TRBD2 (5 bases). This CDR3 spans 12 amino acids. CDR1 is LGHDT, CDR2 YNNKEL, per germline (reference sequence). With 8 bases removed from V and 5 bases from J, the gap between germline ends came to 11 bases. CDR3 sequence reads: CASAGDIDTQYF. The CDR3 bases are TGTGCCAGCGCCGGGGATATAGATACGCAGTATTTT.